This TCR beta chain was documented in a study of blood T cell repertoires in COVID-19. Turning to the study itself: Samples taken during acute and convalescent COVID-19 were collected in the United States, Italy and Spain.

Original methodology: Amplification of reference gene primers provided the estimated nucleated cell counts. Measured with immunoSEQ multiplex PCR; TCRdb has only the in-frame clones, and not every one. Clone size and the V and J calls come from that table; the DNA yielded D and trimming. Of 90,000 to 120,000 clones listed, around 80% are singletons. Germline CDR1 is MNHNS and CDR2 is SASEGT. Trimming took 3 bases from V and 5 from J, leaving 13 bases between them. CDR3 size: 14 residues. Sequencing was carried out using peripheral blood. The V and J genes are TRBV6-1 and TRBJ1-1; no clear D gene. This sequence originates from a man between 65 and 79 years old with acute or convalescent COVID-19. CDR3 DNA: TGTGCCAGCAGTGATCGCCGTGGAGGGACTGAAGCTTTCTTT. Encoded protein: CASSDRRGGTEAFF.